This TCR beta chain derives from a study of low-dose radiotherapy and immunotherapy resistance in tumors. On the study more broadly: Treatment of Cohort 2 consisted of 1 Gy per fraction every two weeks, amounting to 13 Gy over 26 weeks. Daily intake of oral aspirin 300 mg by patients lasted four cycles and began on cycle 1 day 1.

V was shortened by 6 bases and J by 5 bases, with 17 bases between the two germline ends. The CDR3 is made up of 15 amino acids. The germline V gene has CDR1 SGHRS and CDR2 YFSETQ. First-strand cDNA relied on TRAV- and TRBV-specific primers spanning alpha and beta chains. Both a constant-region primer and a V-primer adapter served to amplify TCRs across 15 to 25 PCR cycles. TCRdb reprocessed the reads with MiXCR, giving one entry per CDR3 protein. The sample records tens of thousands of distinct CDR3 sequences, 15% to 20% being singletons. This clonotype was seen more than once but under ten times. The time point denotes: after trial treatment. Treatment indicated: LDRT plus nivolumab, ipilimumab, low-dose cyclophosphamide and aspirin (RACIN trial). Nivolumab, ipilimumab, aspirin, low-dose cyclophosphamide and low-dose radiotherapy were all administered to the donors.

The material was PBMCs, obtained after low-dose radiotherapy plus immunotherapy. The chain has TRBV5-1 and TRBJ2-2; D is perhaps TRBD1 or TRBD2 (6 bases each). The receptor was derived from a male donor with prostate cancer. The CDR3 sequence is CASNGGWAETGELFF. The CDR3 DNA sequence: TGCGCCAGCAACGGGGGCTGGGCTGAAACCGGGGAGCTGTTTTTT.